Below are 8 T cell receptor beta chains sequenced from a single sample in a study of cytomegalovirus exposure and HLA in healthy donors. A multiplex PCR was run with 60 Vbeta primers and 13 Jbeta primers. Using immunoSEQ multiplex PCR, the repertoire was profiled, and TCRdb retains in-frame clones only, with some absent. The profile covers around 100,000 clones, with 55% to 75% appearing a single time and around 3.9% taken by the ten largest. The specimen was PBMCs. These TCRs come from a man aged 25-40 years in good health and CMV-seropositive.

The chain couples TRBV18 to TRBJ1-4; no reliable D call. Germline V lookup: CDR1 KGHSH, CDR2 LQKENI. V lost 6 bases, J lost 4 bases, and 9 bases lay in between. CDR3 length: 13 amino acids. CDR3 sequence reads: CASSLEFNEKLFF. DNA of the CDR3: TGTGCCAGCTCCCTCGAGTTTAATGAAAAACTGTTTTTT.

Here the CDR3 reads CASSPTGDWKAFF. CDR3 in DNA: TGTGCCAGCAGCCCCACAGGGGATTGGAAAGCTTTCTTT. The chain has TRBV5-5 and TRBJ1-1; 7 bases map to TRBD1. CDR1 is SGHKS, CDR2 YYEKEE, per germline (reference sequence). CDR3 size: 13 residues. J lost 9 bases, V lost 4 bases, and 9 bases had no gene match.

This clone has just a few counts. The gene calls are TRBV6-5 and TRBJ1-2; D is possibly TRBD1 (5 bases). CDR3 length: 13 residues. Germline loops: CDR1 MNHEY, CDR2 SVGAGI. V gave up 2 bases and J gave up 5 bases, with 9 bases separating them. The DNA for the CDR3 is TGTGCCAGCAGTTACAGTGGGGGGTATGGCTACACCTTC. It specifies CASSYSGGYGYTF.

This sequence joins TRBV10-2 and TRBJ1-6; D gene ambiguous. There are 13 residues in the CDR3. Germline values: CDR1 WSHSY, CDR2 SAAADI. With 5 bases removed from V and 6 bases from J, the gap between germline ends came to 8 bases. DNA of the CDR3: TGCGCCAGCAGTCCGGGTCTTAATTCACCCCTCCACTTT. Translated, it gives CASSPGLNSPLHF.

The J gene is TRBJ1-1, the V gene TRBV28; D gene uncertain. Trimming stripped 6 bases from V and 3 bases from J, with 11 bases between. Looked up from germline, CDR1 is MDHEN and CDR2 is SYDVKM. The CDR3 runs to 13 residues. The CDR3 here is CASSPLSDTEAFF. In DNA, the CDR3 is TGTGCCAGCAGCCCATTGAGCGACACTGAAGCTTTCTTT.

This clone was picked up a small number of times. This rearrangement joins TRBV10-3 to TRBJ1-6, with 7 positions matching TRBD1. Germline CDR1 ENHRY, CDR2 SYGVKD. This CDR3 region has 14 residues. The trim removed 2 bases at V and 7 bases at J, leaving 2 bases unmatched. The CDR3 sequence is CAISEAGGNSPLHF. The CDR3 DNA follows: TGTGCCATCAGTGAGGCAGGGGGGAATTCACCCCTCCACTTT.

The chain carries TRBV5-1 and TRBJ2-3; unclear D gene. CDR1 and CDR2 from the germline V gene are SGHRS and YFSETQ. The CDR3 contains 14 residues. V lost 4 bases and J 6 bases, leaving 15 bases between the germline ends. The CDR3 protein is CASSGTWASDTQYF. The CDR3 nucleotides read TGCGCCAGCAGCGGTACGTGGGCTTCCGATACGCAGTATTTT.

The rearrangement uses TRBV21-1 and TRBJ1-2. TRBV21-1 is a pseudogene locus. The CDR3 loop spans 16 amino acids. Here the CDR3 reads CASSPSGEVTLYGYTF. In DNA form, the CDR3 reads TGTGCCAGCAGTCCCAGCGGGGAGGTCACCCTCTATGGCTACACCTTC.